This T cell receptor (beta chain) comes out of a study of cytotoxic CD8 clonotypes in ibrutinib-treated CLL. Study-wide findings and caveats: The public clonotypes identified were infrequent and showed contraction or stability on treatment.

Trimming left V 3 bases short and J 5 bases short, with 11 bases between. The CDR3 spans 13 residues. The germline V gene encodes CDR1 SGHAT and CDR2 FQDESV (reference sequence). This table comes from immunoSEQ multiplex PCR, and its TCRdb copy is limited to in-frame clones, with some not included. This table holds around 250,000 clones, 70% found once. Remarks on this clone: What it recognizes is unknown.

The sequence was obtained from a human donor with chronic lymphocytic leukemia. The rearrangement links TRBV11-1 to TRBJ2-7, with a tentative D call TRBD2 (6 bases). The sequencing here drew on PBMCs, taken after 24 months of ibrutinib treatment. CDR3 protein: CASSFPGGNEQYF. For the CDR3, the DNA is TGTGCCAGCAGCTTCCCCGGGGGTAACGAGCAGTACTTC.